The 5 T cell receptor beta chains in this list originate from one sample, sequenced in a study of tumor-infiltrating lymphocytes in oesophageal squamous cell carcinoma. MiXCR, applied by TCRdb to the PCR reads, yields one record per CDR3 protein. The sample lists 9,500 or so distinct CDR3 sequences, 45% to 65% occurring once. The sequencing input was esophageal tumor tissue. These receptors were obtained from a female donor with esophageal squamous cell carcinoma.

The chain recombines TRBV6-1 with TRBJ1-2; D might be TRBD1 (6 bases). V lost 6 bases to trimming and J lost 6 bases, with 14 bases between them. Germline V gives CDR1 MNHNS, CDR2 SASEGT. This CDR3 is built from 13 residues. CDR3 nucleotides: TGTGCCAGCAGATCACAGGGTATTAATGGCTACACCTTC. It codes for CASRSQGINGYTF.

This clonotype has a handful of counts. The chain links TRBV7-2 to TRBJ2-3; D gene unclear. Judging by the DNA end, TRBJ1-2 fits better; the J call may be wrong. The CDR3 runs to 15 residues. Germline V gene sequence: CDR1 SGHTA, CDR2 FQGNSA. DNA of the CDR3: TGTGCCAGCAGCTTAGGACTTCCTTCTCTCTATGGCTACACCTTC. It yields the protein CASSLGLPSLYGYTF.

As DNA, the CDR3 is TGTGCCAGCAGCTACTCTCAGGGGGCAGACTATGGCTACACCTTC. Translation: CASSYSQGADYGYTF. The chain links TRBV7-8 to TRBJ1-2, with 8 bases aligning to TRBD1. The CDR3 consists of 15 residues. Per the germline V gene, CDR1 is SGHVS and CDR2 is FQNEAQ. V lost 4 bases and J lost 3; bases outside the gene matches: 7.

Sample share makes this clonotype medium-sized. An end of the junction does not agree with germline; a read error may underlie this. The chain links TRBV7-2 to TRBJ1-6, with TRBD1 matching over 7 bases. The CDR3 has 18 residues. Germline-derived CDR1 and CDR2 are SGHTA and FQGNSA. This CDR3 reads CASSFSTGRGTYNSPLHF. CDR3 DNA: TGTGCCAGCAGCTTTTCGACAGGGAGAGGAACCTATAATTCACCCCTCCACTTC.

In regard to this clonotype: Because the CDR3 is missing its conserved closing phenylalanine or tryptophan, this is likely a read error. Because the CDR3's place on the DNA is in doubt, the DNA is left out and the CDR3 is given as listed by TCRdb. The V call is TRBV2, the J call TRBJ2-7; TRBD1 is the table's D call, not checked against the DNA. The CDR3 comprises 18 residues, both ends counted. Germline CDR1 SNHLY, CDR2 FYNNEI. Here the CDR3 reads CASRLPTGGLNYGYTFGS.